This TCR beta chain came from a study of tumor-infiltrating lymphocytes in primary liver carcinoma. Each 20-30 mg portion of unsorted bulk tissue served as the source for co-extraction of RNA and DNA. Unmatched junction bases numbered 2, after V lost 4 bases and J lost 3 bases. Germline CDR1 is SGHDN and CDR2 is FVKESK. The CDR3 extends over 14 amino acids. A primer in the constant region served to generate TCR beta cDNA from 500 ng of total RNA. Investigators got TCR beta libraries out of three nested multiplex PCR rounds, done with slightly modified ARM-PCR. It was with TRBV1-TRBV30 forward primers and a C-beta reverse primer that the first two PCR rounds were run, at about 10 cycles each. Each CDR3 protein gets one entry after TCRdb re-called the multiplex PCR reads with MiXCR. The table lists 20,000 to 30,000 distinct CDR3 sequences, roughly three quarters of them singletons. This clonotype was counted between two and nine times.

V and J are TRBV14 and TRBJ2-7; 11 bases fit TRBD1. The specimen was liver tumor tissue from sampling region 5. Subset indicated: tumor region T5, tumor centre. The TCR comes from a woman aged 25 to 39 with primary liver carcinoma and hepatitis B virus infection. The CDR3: CASSPGTGGYEQYF. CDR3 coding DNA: TGTGCCAGCAGCCCGGGGACAGGGGGCTACGAGCAGTACTTC.